The rows below give T cell receptor beta chains drawn from one sample of a study of blood T cell repertoires in COVID-19. The method was immunoSEQ multiplex PCR; TCRdb's version includes in-frame clones alone and lacks a portion of them. Here the sample spans under 250,000 clones, about four fifths being singletons. Input material: peripheral blood. All receptors come from a woman aged 40 to 50 with acute or convalescent COVID-19. Both conserved end residues are part of each CDR3.

J	V	length	CDR3
TRBJ1-5	TRBV2	12	CASSRGSGPQHF
TRBJ2-7	TRBV15	14	CATSRGRGLYEQYF
TRBJ1-2	TRBV5-5	17	CASSYWDRGLANYGYTF
TRBJ2-7	TRBV19	12	CAAGDRGYEQYF
TRBJ1-5	TRBV18	17	CASSPMGGLSGNQPQHF
TRBJ1-4	TRBV14	13	CASSPRGGEKLFF
TRBJ1-1	TRBV3-1/TRBV3-2	15	CASSSIGFRGRGAFF
TRBJ2-5	TRBV30	17	CAWSSPFRGRGWETQYF
TRBJ2-7	TRBV5-1	15	CASSSQGATPYEQYF
TRBJ1-1	TRBV29-1	12	CSVGRVDTEAFF
TRBJ2-7	TRBV29-1	13	CSFTGGRAYEQYF
TRBJ2-5	TRBV7-8	14	CASSLGGQKETQYF
TRBJ2-7	TRBV4-1	12	CASSQTRAEQYF
TRBJ1-4	TRBV19	16	CASSPWTVTRGEKLFF
TRBJ2-5	TRBV20-1	12	CSASRRQETQYF
TRBJ2-2	TRBV5-4	15	CASSLERGRTGELFF
TRBJ1-2	TRBV14	16	CASSQIRGSQFFGYTF
TRBJ2-3	TRBV11-3	15	CASSLGLAVGDTQYF
TRBJ1-4	TRBV27	13	CASSLSLTDALFF
TRBJ2-1	TRBV4-2	16	CASSQGGQGAGNEQFF
TRBJ1-4	TRBV14	15	CASSQMKIGGEKLFF
TRBJ1-4	TRBV6-2/TRBV6-3	17	CASSYTRRGGKAEKLFF
TRBJ2-1	TRBV5-6	14	CASSYQGRDNEQFF
TRBJ2-5	TRBV19	16	CASSSASGTKQETQYF
TRBJ2-7	TRBV5-1	15	CASSLDGTPSYEQYF
TRBJ1-2	TRBV4-1	15	CASSQDSQGSYGYTF
TRBJ2-7	TRBV28	14	CASSPRFISYEQYF
TRBJ2-2	TRBV5-1	12	CASSSNTGELFF
TRBJ2-3	TRBV30	14	CAWSRDSYTDTQYF
TRBJ1-2	TRBV6-4	13	CASSPRGFYGYTF
TRBJ2-1	TRBV2	15	CASSADLAGHNEQFF
TRBJ2-1	TRBV3-1/TRBV3-2	16	CASSRDIASLYNEQFF
TRBJ1-2	TRBV5-4	13	CASSLVTGDGYTF
TRBJ1-1	TRBV5-1	14	CASSLAGQTTEAFF
TRBJ2-3	TRBV3-1/TRBV3-2	19	CASSPGLAGLTPLTDTQYF
TRBJ2-7	TRBV5-6	12	CASSNRRYEQYF
TRBJ2-2	TRBV5-6	16	CASSLSAGPNTGELFF
TRBJ1-1	TRBV7-2	13	CASSGYRDTEAFF
TRBJ2-7	TRBV6-1	17	CASSEARLADNSYEQYF
TRBJ2-7	TRBV24-1	15	CATSDSSGLAREQYF
TRBJ1-2	TRBV3-1/TRBV3-2	14	CASSLGTGGYGYTF
TRBJ2-7	TRBV20-1	13	CSASTSGTYEQYF
TRBJ1-1	TRBV5-8	18	CASSSPSGTGGMDTEAFF
TRBJ2-1	TRBV7-2	12	CASSSRLSEQFF
TRBJ1-1	TRBV7-2	15	CASRPISGDTAEAFF
TRBJ1-1	TRBV11-2	14	CASSPRGTGSEAFF
TRBJ1-2	TRBV11-2	14	CASTPTGEPYGYTF
TRBJ2-1	TRBV7-9	12	CASRAVSGGKVF
TRBJ1-4	TRBV6-1	14	CASSDYTGNEKLFF
TRBJ2-3	TRBV7-9	15	CASSFRTGITDTQYF
TRBJ2-7	TRBV5-1	16	CASSLVPGTGTYEQYF
TRBJ2-5	TRBV5-4	14	CASSLRRAGETQYF
TRBJ1-4	TRBV7-2	15	CASSIGGATNEKLFF
TRBJ2-1	TRBV18	16	CASSPPGQGTYNEQFF
TRBJ2-4	TRBV2	15	CASDGGEGVKNIQYF